The present T cell receptor (beta chain) was sequenced within a study of cytomegalovirus exposure and HLA in healthy donors. Study-level background: Later, an analysis reported that the 130 or so validation repertoires had used the same platform as the 500 to 750 first-cohort repertoires. Study observations and caveats: The finding came from a later analysis; first-cohort TCR clusters tended to co-occur in the roughly 120 validation repertoires.

Sequenced by immunoSEQ multiplex PCR; TCRdb stores in-frame clones only, minus some. This sample has approximately 82,000 clones, with roughly 96% found just once. Concerning this clone: Antigen unknown.

V gave up 1 base and J gave up 2 bases; unmatched junction bases: 6. The CDR3 totals 16 residues. Germline V gene lookup returns CDR1 SGHTA and CDR2 FQGNSA. The sequenced material came from PBMCs. The rearrangement links TRBV7-2 to TRBJ2-3; 7 positions match TRBD1. This clonotype originated in a woman aged 18 to 35 in good health and CMV-seronegative. CDR3 nucleotides: TGTGCCAGCAGCTTAGTTACAGGGGCGCCCACAGATACGCAGTATTTT. This encodes CASSLVTGAPTDTQYF.